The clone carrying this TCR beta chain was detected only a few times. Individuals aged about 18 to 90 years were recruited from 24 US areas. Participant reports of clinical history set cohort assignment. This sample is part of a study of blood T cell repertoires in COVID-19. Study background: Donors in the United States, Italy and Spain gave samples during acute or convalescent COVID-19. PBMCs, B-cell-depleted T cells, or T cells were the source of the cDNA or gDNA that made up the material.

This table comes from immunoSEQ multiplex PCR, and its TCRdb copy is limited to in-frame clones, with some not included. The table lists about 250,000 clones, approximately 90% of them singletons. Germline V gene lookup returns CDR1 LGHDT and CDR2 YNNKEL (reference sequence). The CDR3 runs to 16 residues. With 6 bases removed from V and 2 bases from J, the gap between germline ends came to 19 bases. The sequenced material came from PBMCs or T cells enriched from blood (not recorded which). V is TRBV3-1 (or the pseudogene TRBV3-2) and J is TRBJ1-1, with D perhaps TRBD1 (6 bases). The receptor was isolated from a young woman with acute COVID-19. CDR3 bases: TGTGCCAGCAGTCCACTACCCCGGACAGTCAACACTGAAGCTTTCTTT. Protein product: CASSPLPRTVNTEAFF.